These 23 T cell receptor beta chains came from one sample sequenced in a study of blood T cell repertoires in COVID-19. Produced via immunoSEQ multiplex PCR; TCRdb's table is partial and in-frame only. This sample carries 200,000 to 300,000 clones, approximately 86% of them seen once, and the ten largest clones take approximately 9.8%. The sample was peripheral blood. All receptors come from a man aged 40-49 years who had recovered from COVID-19.

This clone is a singleton in its sample. The gene calls are TRBV2 and TRBJ1-2; TRBD1 aligns across 9 bases. CDR1 is SNHLY and CDR2 is FYNNEI in the germline V gene. The CDR3 runs to 18 residues. The J segment lost 8 bases and the V segment lost 3 bases, leaving 19 bases of the junction unmatched. In DNA, the CDR3 is TGTGCCAGCAGTGACTGGACCCGGGACAGGGTAAAAGAAGGAGGCTACACCTTC. Its protein product is CASSDWTRDRVKEGGYTF.

The gene calls are TRBV7-7 and TRBJ2-1; 11 positions agree with TRBD2. CDR3 length: 17 amino acids. CDR1 is SSHAT and CDR2 is FNYEAQ in the germline V gene (reference sequence). The V and J ends lost 1 base and 9 bases, in that order; junction bases with no gene match: 11. CDR3 sequence (DNA): TGTGCCAGCAGCTTAGGGCTAGCGGGGGGCCCCTGGGGTGAGCAGTTCTTC. Encoded protein: CASSLGLAGGPWGEQFF.

The chain is built from TRBV27 and TRBJ1-4; a possible D gene is TRBD1 (5 bases). This CDR3 region has 14 residues. V lost 4 bases to trimming and J lost 8 bases, with 14 bases between them. Germline V gene lookup returns CDR1 MNHEY and CDR2 SMNVEV (reference sequence). The CDR3 region is CASSYRQLGEKLFF. The DNA for the CDR3 is TGTGCCAGCAGTTACAGGCAGTTGGGGGAAAAACTGTTTTTT.

The chain uses TRBV7-7 and TRBJ2-2; weak D call: TRBD1 (5 bases). CDR1 and CDR2 from the germline V gene are SSHAT and FNYEAQ (reference sequence). The CDR3 is made up of 14 amino acids. The V gene lost 5 bases and the J gene lost 1 base, with 8 bases spanning the gap. CDR3 loop: CASSRTQNTGELFF. CDR3 in DNA: TGTGCCAGCAGCCGGACACAGAACACCGGGGAGCTGTTTTTT.

The rearrangement joins TRBV19 to TRBJ1-2; D call uncertain. The germline V and J ends were trimmed by 10 bases and 7 bases, with 19 bases remaining between them. The germline gives CDR1 LNHDA, CDR2 SQIVND (reference sequence). The length of the CDR3 is 13 residues. The chain's CDR3 is CATLDSLGSGYTF. In nucleotides, the CDR3 is TGTGCCACCCTCGACTCCCTCGGCTCTGGCTACACCTTC.

The V gene is TRBV7-6, the J gene TRBJ2-7; TRBD1 matches at 8 bases. With 4 bases clipped from V and 6 bases from J, the junction kept 5 bases outside the gene matches. Germline V gene data show CDR1 as SGHVS and CDR2 as FNYEAQ. The CDR3 has 13 residues. CDR3 sequence reads: CASSSGQVGEQYF. The CDR3 DNA sequence: TGTGCCAGCAGCTCGGGACAGGTAGGCGAGCAGTACTTC.

The chain combines TRBV14 with TRBJ1-2; 8 positions agree with TRBD1. The V and J ends lost 5 bases and 4 bases, in that order; junction bases with no gene match: 3. The CDR3 runs 13 residues. Per the germline V gene, CDR1 is SGHDN and CDR2 is FVKESK. CDR3 bases: TGTGCCAGCAGCTACAGGGGGACCTATGGCTACACCTTC. It codes for CASSYRGTYGYTF.

The chain couples TRBV27 to TRBJ2-1; TRBD2 matches 9 bases. Germline CDR1 MNHEY, CDR2 SMNVEV (reference sequence). This CDR3 is built from 14 residues. With 4 bases clipped from V and 6 bases from J, the junction kept 4 bases outside the gene matches. The CDR3 nucleotides read TGTGCCAGCAGTTGGGGACTAGCAGGCAATGAGCAGTTCTTC. Protein product: CASSWGLAGNEQFF.

This chain uses TRBV2 with TRBJ2-3, with 11 bases matching TRBD2. The CDR3 contains 15 residues. Per germline, CDR1 SNHLY and CDR2 FYNNEI. The J segment lost 3 bases and the V segment lost 6 bases, leaving 5 bases of the junction unmatched. In DNA, the CDR3 is TGTGCCAGCAGAGCCGGGACTAGCGGTACAGATACGCAGTATTTT. It translates to CASRAGTSGTDTQYF.

The chain couples TRBV2 to TRBJ2-2; D gene uncertain. Between the trimmed V and J ends, which lost 3 bases and 6 bases, there was a span of 11 bases. CDR3 length: 14 amino acids. The germline CDR1 and CDR2 sequences are SNHLY and FYNNEI. The CDR3 DNA reads TGTGCCAGCAGTGAGGCCTTATGGTCCGGGGAGCTGTTTTTT. Translation gives CASSEALWSGELFF.

This clone was seen a few times. The rearrangement joins TRBV4-1 to TRBJ2-1; TRBD2 might be the D (6 bases). V lost 4 bases, J lost 1 base, and 14 bases lay in between. The germline CDR1 and CDR2 sequences are MGHRA and YSYEKL. CDR3 length: 16 residues. The CDR3 sequence is CASSPTAGSSYNEQFF. CDR3 DNA: TGCGCCAGCAGCCCGACAGCGGGCTCATCCTACAATGAGCAGTTCTTC.

The chain recombines TRBV7-2 with TRBJ1-1, with no clear D. The length of the CDR3 is 11 residues. V was clipped by 2 bases and J by 6 bases, with 4 bases between them. CDR1 SGHTA and CDR2 FQGNSA come from the germline V gene. The CDR3 spells CASSLTAEAFF. In DNA form, the CDR3 reads TGTGCCAGCAGCTTAACAGCTGAAGCTTTCTTT.

This clone appeared once. This chain joins TRBV11-2 and TRBJ2-7; tentative D call: TRBD2 (6 bases). The CDR3 extends over 13 amino acids. Trimming cost V 1 base and J 3 bases, with 7 bases left between them. Per germline, CDR1 SGHAT and CDR2 FQNNGV. The CDR3 here is CASSLGLDYEQYF. The DNA for the CDR3 is TGTGCCAGCAGCTTAGGACTAGACTACGAGCAGTACTTC.

The J gene is TRBJ2-7, the V gene TRBV11-2; 8 bases fit TRBD2. The V segment lost 8 bases and the J segment 7 bases; nucleotides outside the gene matches: 13. The germline V gene has CDR1 SGHAT and CDR2 FQNNGV. This CDR3 has 14 amino acids. The chain's CDR3 is CASGGERESREQYF. The CDR3 DNA is TGTGCCAGCGGGGGGGAGCGGGAGTCGAGGGAGCAGTACTTC. Supplemented by reference TRBV11-2 and TRBJ2-7, the full variable domain reads EAGVAQSPRYKIIEKRQSVAFWCNPISGHATLYWYQQILGQGPKLLIQFQNNGVVDDSQLPKDRFSAERLKGVDSTLKIQPAKLEDSAVYLCASGGERESREQYFGPGTRLTVT.

The V call is TRBV6-5, the J call TRBJ2-6; no firm D call. The V gene lost 8 bases and the J gene lost 4 bases, with 12 bases spanning the gap. Germline loops: CDR1 MNHEY, CDR2 SVGAGI. The CDR3 extends over 14 amino acids. The CDR3 bases are TGTGCCAGCCGGTCTCTGTCCGGGGCCAACGTCCTGACTTTC. Protein: CASRSLSGANVLTF.

This chain connects TRBV10-3 to TRBJ2-3; 13 bases map to TRBD2. This CDR3 is 15 amino acids long. In germline, CDR1 is ENHRY, CDR2 SYGVKD. V lost 5 bases and J lost 4; bases outside the gene matches: 3. The CDR3 sequence is CAISLTSGGADTQYF. The DNA for the CDR3 is TGTGCCATCAGTTTAACTAGCGGGGGGGCAGATACGCAGTATTTT.

The CDR3 is CASSREGTSKGDTDTQYF. In DNA form, the CDR3 reads TGCGCCAGCAGCCGGGAAGGAACTTCTAAAGGGGACACAGATACGCAGTATTTT. J is TRBJ2-3 and V is TRBV4-3, with D possibly matching TRBD1 (5 bases). Germline loops: CDR1 LGHNA, CDR2 YSLEER. The length of the CDR3 is 18 residues. Trimming left V 4 bases short and J 2 bases short, with 22 bases between.

This clone was counted between two and nine times. J is TRBJ2-1 and V is TRBV6-2 or TRBV6-3; TRBD1 aligns across 8 bases. The length of the CDR3 is 15 residues. V was pared by 6 bases and J by 1 base, with 5 bases of the junction left unmatched. Germline V gene data show CDR1 as MNHEY and CDR2 as SVGEGT. The CDR3 DNA reads TGTGCCAGCAGCCCCAGGGGGCCTTCCTACAATGAGCAGTTCTTC. The encoded protein is CASSPRGPSYNEQFF.

V gene TRBV6-5 combines with J gene TRBJ2-2; perhaps TRBD2 as D (5 bases). Per germline, CDR1 MNHEY and CDR2 SVGAGI. This CDR3 has 15 residues. Trimming left V 5 bases short and J 0 bases short, with 10 bases between. The CDR3 sequence is CASSRLLPNTGELFF. In DNA, the CDR3 is TGTGCCAGCAGTCGACTACTCCCGAACACCGGGGAGCTGTTTTTT.

This clone appeared a single time. J is TRBJ2-7 and V is TRBV5-8, with TRBD2 as a possible D gene (7 bases). The V end lost 8 bases, the J end lost 2 bases, and 20 bases lay between the germline ends. Germline CDR1 is SGHTS and CDR2 is YDEGEE. The CDR3 consists of 15 residues. DNA of the CDR3: TGTGCCAGTCGCGGCGGGGGCCCGACAACCTACGAGCAGTACTTC. This codes for CASRGGGPTTYEQYF.

This chain connects TRBV30 to TRBJ1-4, with 7 bases lining up with TRBD1. Per germline, CDR1 GTSNPN and CDR2 SVGIG (reference sequence). V lost 2 bases to trimming and J lost 3 bases; unmatched junction nucleotides: 6. This CDR3 spans 15 amino acids. In nucleotides, the CDR3 is TGTGCCTGGAGTCCCCGACAGGGACCTAATGAAAAACTGTTTTTT. As protein: CAWSPRQGPNEKLFF.

The CDR3 loop is CASSLEFDRNYGYTF. The CDR3 coding sequence is TGTGCCAGCAGCTTAGAATTCGACAGGAACTATGGCTACACCTTC. The chain links TRBV7-8 to TRBJ1-2; tentatively, D is TRBD1 (6 bases). Looked up from germline, CDR1 is SGHVS and CDR2 is FQNEAQ. The CDR3 is 15 amino acids. Between the trimmed V and J ends, which lost 1 base and 2 bases, there was a span of 11 bases.

The chain carries TRBV3-1 (or the pseudogene TRBV3-2) and TRBJ2-1; a weak D match, TRBD2 (5 bases). Per germline, CDR1 LGHDT and CDR2 YNNKEL (reference sequence). V lost 3 bases to trimming and J lost 8 bases, with 14 bases between them. CDR3 length equals 14 residues. The CDR3 sequence is CASSQTGERHEQFF. The CDR3, as DNA: TGTGCCAGCAGCCAGACCGGGGAGCGCCATGAGCAGTTCTTC.